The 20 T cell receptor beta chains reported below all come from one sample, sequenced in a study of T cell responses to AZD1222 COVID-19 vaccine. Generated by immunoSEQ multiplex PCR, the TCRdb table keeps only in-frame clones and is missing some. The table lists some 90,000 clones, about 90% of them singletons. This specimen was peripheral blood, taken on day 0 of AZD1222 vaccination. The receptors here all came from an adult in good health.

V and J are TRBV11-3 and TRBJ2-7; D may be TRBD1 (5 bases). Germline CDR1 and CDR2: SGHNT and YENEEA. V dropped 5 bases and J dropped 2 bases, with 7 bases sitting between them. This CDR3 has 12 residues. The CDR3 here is CASSADTYEQYF. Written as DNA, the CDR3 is TGTGCCAGCAGCGCGGACACCTACGAGCAGTACTTC.

CDR3 region: CASSEAGGLTGMNTEAFF. Written as DNA, the CDR3 is TGTGCCAGCAGTGAAGCGGGGGGGTTGACAGGGATGAACACTGAAGCTTTCTTT. The V gene is TRBV2, the J gene TRBJ1-1, with 7 bases lining up with TRBD1. The CDR3 extends over 18 amino acids. The germline V gene has CDR1 SNHLY and CDR2 FYNNEI. The V segment lost 0 bases and the J segment 0 bases; nucleotides outside the gene matches: 10.

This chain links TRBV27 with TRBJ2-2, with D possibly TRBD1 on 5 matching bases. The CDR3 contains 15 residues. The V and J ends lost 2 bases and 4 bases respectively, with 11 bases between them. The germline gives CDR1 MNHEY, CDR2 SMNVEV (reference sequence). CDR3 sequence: CASSLIGEGTGELFF. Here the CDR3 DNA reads TGTGCCAGCAGTTTAATAGGGGAAGGCACCGGGGAGCTGTTTTTT.

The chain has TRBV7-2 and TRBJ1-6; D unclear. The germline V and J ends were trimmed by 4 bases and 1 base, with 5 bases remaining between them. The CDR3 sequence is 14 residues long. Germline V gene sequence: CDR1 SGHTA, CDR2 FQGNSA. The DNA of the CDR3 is TGTGCCAGCAGCTCGCGGTCCTATAATTCACCCCTCCACTTT. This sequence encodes CASSSRSYNSPLHF. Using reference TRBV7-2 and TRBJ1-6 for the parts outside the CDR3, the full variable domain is GAGVSQSPSNKVTEKGKDVELRCDPISGHTALYWYRQSLGQGLEFLIYFQGNSAPDKSGLPSDRFSAERTGGSVSTLTIQRTQQEDSAVYLCASSSRSYNSPLHFGNGTRLTVT.

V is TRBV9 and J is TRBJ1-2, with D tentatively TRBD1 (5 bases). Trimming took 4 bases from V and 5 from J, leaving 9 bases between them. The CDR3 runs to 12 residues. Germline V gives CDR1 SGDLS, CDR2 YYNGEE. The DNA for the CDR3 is TGTGCCAGCAGCCCCCAGGGTTATGGCTACACCTTC. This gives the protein CASSPQGYGYTF.

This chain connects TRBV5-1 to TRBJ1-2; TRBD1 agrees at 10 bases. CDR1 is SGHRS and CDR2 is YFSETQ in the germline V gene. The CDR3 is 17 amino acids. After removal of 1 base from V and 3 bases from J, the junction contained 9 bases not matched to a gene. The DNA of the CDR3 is TGCGCCAGCAGCTTGCGACAGGGGGCGAGGCTCGACTATGGCTACACCTTC. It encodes CASSLRQGARLDYGYTF.

The CDR3 region has the DNA TGTGCCAGTAGTCCATCGCATGTTGGGGCCAACGTCCTGACTTTC. It codes for CASSPSHVGANVLTF. The J gene is TRBJ2-6, the V gene TRBV19; D is undetermined. Germline V CDR1 and CDR2: LNHDA, SQIVND (reference sequence). V was cut by 5 bases and J by 3 bases, with 11 bases left in between. This CDR3 spans 15 amino acids. The entire variable domain, with the rest obtained from reference TRBV19 and TRBJ2-6, is as follows: DGGITQSPKYLFRKEGQNVTLSCEQNLNHDAMYWYRQDPGQGLRLIYYSQIVNDFQKGDIAEGYSVSREKKESFPLTVTSAQKNPTAFYLCASSPSHVGANVLTFGAGSRLTVL.

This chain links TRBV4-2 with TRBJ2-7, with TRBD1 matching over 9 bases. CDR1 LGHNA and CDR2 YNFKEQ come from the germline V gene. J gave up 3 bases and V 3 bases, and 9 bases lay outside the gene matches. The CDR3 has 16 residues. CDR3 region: CASSQQFGTGFYEQYF. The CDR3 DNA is TGTGCCAGCAGCCAGCAGTTCGGGACAGGGTTCTACGAGCAGTACTTC.

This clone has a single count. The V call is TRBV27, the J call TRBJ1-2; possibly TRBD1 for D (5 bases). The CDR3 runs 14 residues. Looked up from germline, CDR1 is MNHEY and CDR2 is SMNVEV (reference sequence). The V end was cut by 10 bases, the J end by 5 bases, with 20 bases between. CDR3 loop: CATKLAGGRYGYTF. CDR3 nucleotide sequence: TGTGCCACCAAATTGGCCGGGGGGAGGTATGGCTACACCTTC.

CDR3 bases: TGCGCCAGCAGCTCCCGCCCCCACTTGGGAGAGACCCAGTACTTC. Residues: CASSSRPHLGETQYF. The chain carries TRBV5-1 and TRBJ2-5; no reliable D call. Germline CDR1 reads SGHRS; CDR2 reads YFSETQ. The CDR3 is 15 residues long. V was pared by 3 bases and J by 4 bases, with 16 bases between.

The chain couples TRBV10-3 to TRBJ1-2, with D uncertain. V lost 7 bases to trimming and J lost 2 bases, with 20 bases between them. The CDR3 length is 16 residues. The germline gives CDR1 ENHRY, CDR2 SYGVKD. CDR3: CAITRQLSPSNYGYTF. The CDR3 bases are TGTGCCATCACGAGGCAACTCTCACCATCCAACTATGGCTACACCTTC.

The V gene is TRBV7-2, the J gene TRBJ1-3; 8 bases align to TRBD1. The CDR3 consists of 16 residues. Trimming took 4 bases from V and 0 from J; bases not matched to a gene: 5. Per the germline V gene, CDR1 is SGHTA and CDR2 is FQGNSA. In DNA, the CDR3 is TGTGCCAGCAGCTCCAGAGGACAGGGCTCTGGAAACACCATATATTTT. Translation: CASSSRGQGSGNTIYF.

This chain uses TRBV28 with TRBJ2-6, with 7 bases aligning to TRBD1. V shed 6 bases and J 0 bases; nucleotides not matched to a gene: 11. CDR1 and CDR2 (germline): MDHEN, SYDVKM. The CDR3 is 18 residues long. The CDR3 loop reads CASSDTGTVPSGANVLTF. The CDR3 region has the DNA TGTGCCAGCAGCGATACCGGGACAGTGCCCTCTGGGGCCAACGTCCTGACTTTC.

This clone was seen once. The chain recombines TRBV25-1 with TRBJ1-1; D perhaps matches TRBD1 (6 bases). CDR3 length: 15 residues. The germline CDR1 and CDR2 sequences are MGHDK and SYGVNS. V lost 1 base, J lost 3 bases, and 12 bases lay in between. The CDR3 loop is CASSELGGKDTEAFF. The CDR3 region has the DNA TGTGCCAGCAGTGAATTGGGGGGCAAAGACACTGAAGCTTTCTTT. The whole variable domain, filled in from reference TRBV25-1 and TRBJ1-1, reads EADIYQTPRYLVIGTGKKITLECSQTMGHDKMYWYQQDPGMELHLIHYSYGVNSTEKGDLSSESTVSRIRTEHFPLTLESARPSHTSQYLCASSELGGKDTEAFFGQGTRLTVV.

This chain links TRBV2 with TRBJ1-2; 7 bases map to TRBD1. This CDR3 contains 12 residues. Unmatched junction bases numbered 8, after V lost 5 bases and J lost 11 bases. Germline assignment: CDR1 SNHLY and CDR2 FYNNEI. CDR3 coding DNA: TGTGCCAGCAGTACGCAGGGGGTTGGGTACACCTTC. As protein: CASSTQGVGYTF.

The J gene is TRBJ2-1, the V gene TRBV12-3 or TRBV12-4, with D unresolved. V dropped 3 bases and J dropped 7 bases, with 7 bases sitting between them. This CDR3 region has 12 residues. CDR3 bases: TGTGCCAGCAGTTTTGTTGGGAATGAGCAGTTCTTC. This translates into CASSFVGNEQFF.

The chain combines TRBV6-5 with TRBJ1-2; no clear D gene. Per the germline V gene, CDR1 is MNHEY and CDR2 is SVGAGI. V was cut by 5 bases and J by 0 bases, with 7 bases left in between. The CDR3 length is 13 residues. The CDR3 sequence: CASSPGTNYGYTF. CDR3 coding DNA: TGTGCCAGCAGTCCGGGGACTAACTATGGCTACACCTTC.

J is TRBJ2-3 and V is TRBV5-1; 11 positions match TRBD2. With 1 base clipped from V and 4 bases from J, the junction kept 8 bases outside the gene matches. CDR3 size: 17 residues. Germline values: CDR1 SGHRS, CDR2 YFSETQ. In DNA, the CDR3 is TGCGCCAGCAGCTTGCTCCTAGCGGGAGGTCGGGCAGATACGCAGTATTTT. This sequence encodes CASSLLLAGGRADTQYF.

The CDR3 DNA sequence: TGTGCCACCAGTCCCGGGACAGCGAACACCGGGGAGCTGTTTTTT. Protein product: CATSPGTANTGELFF. This chain connects TRBV24-1 to TRBJ2-2; 7 bases match TRBD1. Unmatched junction bases numbered 3, after V lost 6 bases and J lost 0 bases. The CDR3 length is 15 residues. The germline V gene encodes CDR1 KGHDR and CDR2 SFDVKD.

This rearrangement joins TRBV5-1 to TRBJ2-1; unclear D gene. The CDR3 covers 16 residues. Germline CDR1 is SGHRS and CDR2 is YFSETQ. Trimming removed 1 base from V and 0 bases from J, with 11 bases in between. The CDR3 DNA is TGCGCCAGCAGCTTGATGGCGGAGAGCTCCTACAATGAGCAGTTCTTC. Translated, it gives CASSLMAESSYNEQFF. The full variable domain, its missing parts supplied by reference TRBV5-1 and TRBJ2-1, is KAGVTQTPRYLIKTRGQQVTLSCSPISGHRSVSWYQQTPGQGLQFLFEYFSETQRNKGNFPGRFSGRQFSNSRSEMNVSTLELGDSALYLCASSLMAESSYNEQFFGPGTRLTVL.